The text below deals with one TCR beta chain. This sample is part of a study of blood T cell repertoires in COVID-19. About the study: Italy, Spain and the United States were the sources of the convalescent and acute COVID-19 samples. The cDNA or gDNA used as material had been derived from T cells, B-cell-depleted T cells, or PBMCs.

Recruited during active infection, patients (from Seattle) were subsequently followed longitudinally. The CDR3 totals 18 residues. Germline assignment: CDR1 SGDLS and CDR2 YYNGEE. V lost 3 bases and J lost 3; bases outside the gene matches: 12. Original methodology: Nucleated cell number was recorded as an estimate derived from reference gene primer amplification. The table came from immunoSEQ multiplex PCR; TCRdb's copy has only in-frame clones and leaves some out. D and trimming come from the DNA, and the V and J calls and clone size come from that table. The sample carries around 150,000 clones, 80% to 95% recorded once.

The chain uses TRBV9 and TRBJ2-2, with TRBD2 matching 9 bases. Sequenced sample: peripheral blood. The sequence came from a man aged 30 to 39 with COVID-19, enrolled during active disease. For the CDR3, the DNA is TGTGCCAGCAGCGCCTCCAAGGGACTAGCAGGATACACCGGGGAGCTGTTTTTT. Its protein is CASSASKGLAGYTGELFF.